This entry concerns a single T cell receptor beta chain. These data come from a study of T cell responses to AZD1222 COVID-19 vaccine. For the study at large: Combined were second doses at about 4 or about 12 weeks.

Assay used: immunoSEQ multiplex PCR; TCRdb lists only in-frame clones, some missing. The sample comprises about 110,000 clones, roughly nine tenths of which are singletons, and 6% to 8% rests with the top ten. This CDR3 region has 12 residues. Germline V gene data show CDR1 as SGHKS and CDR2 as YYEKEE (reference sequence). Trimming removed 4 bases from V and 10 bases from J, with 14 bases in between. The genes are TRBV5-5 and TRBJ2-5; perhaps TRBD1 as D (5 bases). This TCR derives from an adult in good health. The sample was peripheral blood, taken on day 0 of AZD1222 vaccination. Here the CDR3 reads CASSADRFGQYF. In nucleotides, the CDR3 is TGTGCCAGCAGCGCCGACAGATTCGGCCAGTACTTC.